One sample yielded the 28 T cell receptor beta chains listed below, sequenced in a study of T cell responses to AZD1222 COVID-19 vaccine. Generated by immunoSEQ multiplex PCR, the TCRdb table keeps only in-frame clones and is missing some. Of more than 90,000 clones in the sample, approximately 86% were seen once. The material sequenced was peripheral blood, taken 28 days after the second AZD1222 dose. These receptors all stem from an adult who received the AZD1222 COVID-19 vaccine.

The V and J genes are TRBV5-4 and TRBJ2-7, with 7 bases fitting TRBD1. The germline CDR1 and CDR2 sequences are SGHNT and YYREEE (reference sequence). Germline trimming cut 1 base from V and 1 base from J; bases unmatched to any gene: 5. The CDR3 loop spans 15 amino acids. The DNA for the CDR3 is TGTGCCAGCAGCTTGTCTCCAGGGGGTTCCTACGAGCAGTACTTC. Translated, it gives CASSLSPGGSYEQYF.

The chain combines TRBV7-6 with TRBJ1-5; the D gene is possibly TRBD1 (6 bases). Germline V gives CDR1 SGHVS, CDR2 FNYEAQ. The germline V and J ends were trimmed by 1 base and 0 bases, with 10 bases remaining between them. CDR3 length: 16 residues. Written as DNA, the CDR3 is TGTGCCAGCAGCTTAGTCGGGGGGCGTAGCAATCAGCCCCAGCATTTT. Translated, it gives CASSLVGGRSNQPQHF.

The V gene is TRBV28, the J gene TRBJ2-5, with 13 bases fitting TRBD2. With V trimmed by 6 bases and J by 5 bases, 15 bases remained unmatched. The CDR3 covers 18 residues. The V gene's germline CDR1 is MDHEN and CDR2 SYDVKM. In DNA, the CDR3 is TGTGCCAGCAGATCATACAGCACTAGCGGGAGGGGTGGCGAGACCCAGTACTTC. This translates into CASRSYSTSGRGGETQYF.

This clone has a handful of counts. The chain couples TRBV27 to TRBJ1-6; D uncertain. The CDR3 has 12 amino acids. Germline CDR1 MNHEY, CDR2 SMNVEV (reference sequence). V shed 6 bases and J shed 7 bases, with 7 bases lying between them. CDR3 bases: TGTGCCAGCAGCCCAGTCAATTCACCCCTCCACTTT. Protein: CASSPVNSPLHF.

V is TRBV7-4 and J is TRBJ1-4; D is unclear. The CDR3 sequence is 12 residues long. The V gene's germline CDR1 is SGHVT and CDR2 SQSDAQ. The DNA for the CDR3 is TGTGCTAGAATAAGGGCAAATGAAAAACTGTTTTTT. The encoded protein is CARIRANEKLFF.

The CDR3 sequence: CASSPRRQAYTGELFF. The CDR3 bases are TGCGCCAGCAGCCCCCGAAGGCAGGCATACACCGGGGAGCTGTTTTTT. The chain has TRBV4-3 and TRBJ2-2; no clear D. V lost 4 bases to trimming and J lost 3 bases, with 15 bases between them. CDR1 is LGHNA and CDR2 is YSLEER in the germline V gene. This CDR3 contains 16 residues.

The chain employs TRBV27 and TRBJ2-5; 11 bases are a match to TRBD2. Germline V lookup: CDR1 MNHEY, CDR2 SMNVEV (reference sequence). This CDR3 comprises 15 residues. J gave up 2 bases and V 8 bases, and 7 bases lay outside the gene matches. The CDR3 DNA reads TGTGCCAGCGTTTCTCTAGCGGGAGGACAAGAGACCCAGTACTTC. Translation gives CASVSLAGGQETQYF.

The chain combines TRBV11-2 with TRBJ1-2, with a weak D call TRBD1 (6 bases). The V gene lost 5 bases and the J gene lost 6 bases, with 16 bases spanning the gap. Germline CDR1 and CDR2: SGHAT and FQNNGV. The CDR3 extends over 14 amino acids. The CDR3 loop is CASSRILQGDGYTF. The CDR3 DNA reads TGTGCCAGCAGCCGCATTCTACAGGGTGATGGCTACACCTTC.

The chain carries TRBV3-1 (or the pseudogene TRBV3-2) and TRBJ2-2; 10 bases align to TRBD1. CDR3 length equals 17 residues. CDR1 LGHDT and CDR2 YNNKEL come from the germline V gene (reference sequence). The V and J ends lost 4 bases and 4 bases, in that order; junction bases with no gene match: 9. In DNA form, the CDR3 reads TGTGCCAGCAGCCCCCGGACAGGGGGATTAGGCACCGGGGAGCTGTTTTTT. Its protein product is CASSPRTGGLGTGELFF.

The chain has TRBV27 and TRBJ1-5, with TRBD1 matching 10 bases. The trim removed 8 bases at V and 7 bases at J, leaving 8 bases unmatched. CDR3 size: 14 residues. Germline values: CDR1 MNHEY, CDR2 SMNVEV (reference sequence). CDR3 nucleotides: TGTGCCAGCCGACGGGGACAGGGGAGGCAGCCCCAGCATTTT. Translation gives CASRRGQGRQPQHF.

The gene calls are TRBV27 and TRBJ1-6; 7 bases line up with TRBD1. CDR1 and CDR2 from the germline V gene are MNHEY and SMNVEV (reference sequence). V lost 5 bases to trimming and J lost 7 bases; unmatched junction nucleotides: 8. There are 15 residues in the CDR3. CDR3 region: CASSAGTDENSPLHF. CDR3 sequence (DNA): TGTGCCAGCAGTGCGGGGACAGATGAAAATTCACCCCTCCACTTT.

The CDR3 nucleotides are TGTGCCAGCAGTGGTGGTGTGATAAGCTATGGCTACACCTTC. Protein product: CASSGGVISYGYTF. The chain carries TRBV28 and TRBJ1-2; D remains unclear. This CDR3 has 14 amino acids. With 5 bases removed from V and 4 bases from J, the gap between germline ends came to 14 bases. Germline V gene lookup returns CDR1 MDHEN and CDR2 SYDVKM.

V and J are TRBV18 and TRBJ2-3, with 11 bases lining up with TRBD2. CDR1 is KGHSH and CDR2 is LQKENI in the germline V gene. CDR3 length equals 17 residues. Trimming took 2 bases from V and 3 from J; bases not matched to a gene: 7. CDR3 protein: CASSPTRTSGRTDTQYF. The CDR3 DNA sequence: TGTGCCAGCTCACCAACCCGGACTAGCGGGCGGACAGATACGCAGTATTTT.

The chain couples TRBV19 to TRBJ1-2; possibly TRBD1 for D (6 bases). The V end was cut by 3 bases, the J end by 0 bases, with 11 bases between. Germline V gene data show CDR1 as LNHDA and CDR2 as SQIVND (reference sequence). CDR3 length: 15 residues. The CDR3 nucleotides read TGTGCCAGTAGTATCCAACGACAGGCTAACTATGGCTACACCTTC. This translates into CASSIQRQANYGYTF.

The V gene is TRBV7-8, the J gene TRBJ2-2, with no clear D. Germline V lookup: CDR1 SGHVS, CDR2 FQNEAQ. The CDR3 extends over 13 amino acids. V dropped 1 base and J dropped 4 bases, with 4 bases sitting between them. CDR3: CASSLDRTGELFF. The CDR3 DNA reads TGTGCCAGCAGCTTAGATCGCACCGGGGAGCTGTTTTTT.

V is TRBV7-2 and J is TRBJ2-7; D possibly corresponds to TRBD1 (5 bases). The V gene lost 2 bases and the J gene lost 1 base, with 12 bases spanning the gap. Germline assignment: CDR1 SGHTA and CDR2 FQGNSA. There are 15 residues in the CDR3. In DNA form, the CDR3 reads TGTGCCAGCAGCTTAAGGGGTGACAAATCCTACGAGCAGTACTTC. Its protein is CASSLRGDKSYEQYF.

The CDR3 spells CASSVGVDAYEQYF. For the CDR3, the DNA is TGTGCCAGCAGCGTAGGAGTGGATGCCTACGAGCAGTACTTC. The rearrangement links TRBV9 to TRBJ2-7; no firm D call. Germline-derived CDR1 and CDR2 are SGDLS and YYNGEE. This CDR3 has 14 amino acids. With 0 bases removed from V and 2 bases from J, the gap between germline ends came to 9 bases.

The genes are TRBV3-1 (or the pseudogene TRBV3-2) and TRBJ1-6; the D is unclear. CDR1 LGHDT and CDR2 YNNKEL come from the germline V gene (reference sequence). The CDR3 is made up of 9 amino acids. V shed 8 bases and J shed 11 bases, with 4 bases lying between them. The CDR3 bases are TGTGCCAGCGGGCCACCCCTCCACTTT. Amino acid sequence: CASGPPLHF.

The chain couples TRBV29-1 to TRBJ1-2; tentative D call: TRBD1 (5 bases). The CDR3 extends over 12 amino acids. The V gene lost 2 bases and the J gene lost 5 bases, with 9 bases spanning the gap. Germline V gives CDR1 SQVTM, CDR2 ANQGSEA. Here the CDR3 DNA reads TGCAGCGTTGAAAAGACAGAGTATGGCTACACCTTC. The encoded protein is CSVEKTEYGYTF. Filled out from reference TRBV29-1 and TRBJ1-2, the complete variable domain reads SAVISQKPSRDICQRGTSLTIQCQVDSQVTMMFWYRQQPGQSLTLIATANQGSEATYESGFVIDKFPISRPNLTFSTLTVSNMSPEDSSIYLCSVEKTEYGYTFGSGTRLTVV.

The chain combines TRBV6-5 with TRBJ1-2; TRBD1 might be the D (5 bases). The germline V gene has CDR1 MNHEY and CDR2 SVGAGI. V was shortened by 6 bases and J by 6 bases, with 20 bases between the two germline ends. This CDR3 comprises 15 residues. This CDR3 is CASRPAGELGDGYTF. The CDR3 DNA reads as TGTGCCAGCAGGCCGGCCGGGGAGCTGGGGGATGGCTACACCTTC.

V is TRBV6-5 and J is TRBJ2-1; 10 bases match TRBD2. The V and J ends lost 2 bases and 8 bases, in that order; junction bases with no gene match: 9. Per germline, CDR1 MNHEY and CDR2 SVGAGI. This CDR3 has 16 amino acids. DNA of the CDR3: TGTGCCAGCAGTTACGGGCAGTTAGCGGGAGGTTATGAGCAGTTCTTC. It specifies CASSYGQLAGGYEQFF.

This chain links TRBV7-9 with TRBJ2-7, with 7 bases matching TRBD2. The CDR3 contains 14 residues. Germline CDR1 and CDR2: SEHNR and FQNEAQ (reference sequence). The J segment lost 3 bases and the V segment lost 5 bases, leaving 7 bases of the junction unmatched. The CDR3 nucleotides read TGTGCCAGCAGCCCCGGGACTACAAACTACGAGCAGTACTTC. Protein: CASSPGTTNYEQYF.

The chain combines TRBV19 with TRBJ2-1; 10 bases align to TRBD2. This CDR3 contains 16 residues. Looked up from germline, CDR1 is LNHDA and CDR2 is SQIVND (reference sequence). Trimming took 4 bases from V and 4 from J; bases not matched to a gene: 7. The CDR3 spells CASSTAGLARYNEQFF. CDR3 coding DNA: TGTGCCAGTAGTACCGCGGGACTAGCGAGATACAATGAGCAGTTCTTC.

CDR3 coding DNA: TGCAGCGTCTCAAGGACAACGGCGTCCGAAAAACTGTTTTTT. Translated: CSVSRTTASEKLFF. This rearrangement joins TRBV29-1 to TRBJ1-4, with a tentative D call TRBD1 (5 bases). Trimming pared 6 bases from V and 8 bases from J, leaving 19 bases between. The CDR3 totals 14 residues. CDR1 and CDR2 (germline): SQVTM, ANQGSEA. The full variable domain, its missing parts supplied by reference TRBV29-1 and TRBJ1-4, is SAVISQKPSRDICQRGTSLTIQCQVDSQVTMMFWYRQQPGQSLTLIATANQGSEATYESGFVIDKFPISRPNLTFSTLTVSNMSPEDSSIYLCSVSRTTASEKLFFGSGTQLSVL.

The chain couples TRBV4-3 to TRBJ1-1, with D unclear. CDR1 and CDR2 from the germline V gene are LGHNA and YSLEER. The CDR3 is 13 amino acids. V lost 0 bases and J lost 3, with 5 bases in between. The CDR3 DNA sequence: TGCGCCAGCAGCCAAGATTCGGACACTGAAGCTTTCTTT. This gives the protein CASSQDSDTEAFF.

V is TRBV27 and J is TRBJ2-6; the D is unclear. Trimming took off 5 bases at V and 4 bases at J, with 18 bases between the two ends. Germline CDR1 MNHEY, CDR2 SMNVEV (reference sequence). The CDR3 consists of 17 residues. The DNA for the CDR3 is TGTGCCAGCAGTCCCCGTGGACGAGCACCCGGGGCCAACGTCCTGACTTTC. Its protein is CASSPRGRAPGANVLTF.

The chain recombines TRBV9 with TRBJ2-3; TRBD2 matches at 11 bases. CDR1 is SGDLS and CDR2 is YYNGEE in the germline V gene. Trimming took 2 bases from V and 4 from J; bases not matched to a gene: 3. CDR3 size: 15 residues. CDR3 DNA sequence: TGTGCCAGCAGCGTTTTGACTAGCGGGGCAGATACGCAGTATTTT. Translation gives CASSVLTSGADTQYF.

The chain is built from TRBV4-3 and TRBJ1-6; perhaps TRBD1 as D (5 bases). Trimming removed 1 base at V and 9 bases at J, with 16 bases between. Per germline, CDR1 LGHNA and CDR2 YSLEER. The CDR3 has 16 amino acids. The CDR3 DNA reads TGCGCCAGCAGCCAAGGTCGGGCGGGGGTTAGTTCACCCCTCCACTTT. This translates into CASSQGRAGVSSPLHF.